Here is one T cell receptor beta chain with its context. Antigen unknown. The investigators split CD4+ cells into a CD45RA+ naive subset and a CD45RA-negative memory subset. The assay was run at deep level. Here immunoSEQ multiplex PCR was the method, and the copy in TCRdb shows in-frame clones only, minus some. The profile shows more than 1.2 million clones, less than 99% of them singletons. These data are taken from a study of shared clonotypes between healthy human individuals. Study-level background: Three CD4 naive, three CD4 memory, two CD8 naive and one CD8 memory plate were used per donor.

The CDR3 totals 14 residues. Per germline, CDR1 MNHEY and CDR2 SVGAGI. V lost 6 bases, J lost 4 bases, and 12 bases lay in between. Study-wide findings and caveats: The study generally estimated greater richness for naive than memory subsets.

Sequenced material: naive CD4+ T cells sorted from blood. Stated subset: CD45RA+ positively selected. The V and J genes are TRBV6-5 and TRBJ1-4; D possibly corresponds to TRBD1 (6 bases). The receptor's source is a man aged 30 to 45 in good health. CDR3 nucleotide sequence: TGTGCCAGCAGCCCGAGCAGGGGTAATGAAAAACTGTTTTTT. Translation: CASSPSRGNEKLFF.